A single sample is the source of the 21 T cell receptor beta chains below, sequenced in a study of vaccination and CD4 T cells after COVID-19. These TCRs' antigens remain unknown. Treatment defined: approximately 9-day PBMC culture with coronavirus spike peptide pools or control peptides (ViraFEST assay). Cultured CD4+ T-cell DNA underwent Oncomine TCR Beta short-read sequencing. One entry per CDR3 protein, called by TCRdb with MiXCR from the PCR reads. The sample records under 25,000 distinct CDR3 sequences, roughly 44% being singletons. Sequencing was carried out using cultured CD4+ T cells from blood. These receptors were obtained from a human donor with COVID-19.

The CDR3 is CAISEGLAGANHWETQYF. CDR3 DNA sequence: TGTGCCATCAGTGAGGGACTAGCGGGGGCCAATCACTGGGAGACCCAGTACTTC. This chain uses TRBV10-3 with TRBJ2-5, with 13 bases matching TRBD2. J was trimmed by 5 bases and V by 2 bases; bases with no gene match: 11. The V gene's germline CDR1 is ENHRY and CDR2 SYGVKD. The CDR3 extends over 18 amino acids.

V usage is TRBV6-5 and J usage is TRBJ2-5; D ambiguous. The CDR3 is 14 residues long. Germline loops: CDR1 MNHEY, CDR2 SVGAGI. V was clipped by 2 bases and J by 2 bases, with 9 bases between them. CDR3 sequence: CASSYVGLQETQYF. The CDR3 nucleotides are TGTGCCAGCAGTTACGTGGGGTTACAAGAGACCCAGTACTTC.

This clonotype was detected only a few times. V and J are TRBV6-1 and TRBJ1-2; 10 bases match TRBD1. Per germline, CDR1 MNHNS and CDR2 SASEGT. V lost 8 bases and J lost 4; bases outside the gene matches: 13. The CDR3 totals 16 residues. The CDR3 sequence: CASLPRDRGNGYGYTF. The CDR3 nucleotides are TGTGCCAGCTTACCCAGGGACAGGGGCAATGGCTATGGCTACACCTTC.

J is TRBJ1-5 and V is TRBV6-5; D perhaps matches TRBD1 (6 bases). V was shortened by 2 bases and J by 7 bases, with 12 bases between the two germline ends. The CDR3 is 14 amino acids. In germline, CDR1 is MNHEY, CDR2 SVGAGI. The CDR3 region is CASSYRGLGQPQHF. CDR3 DNA sequence: TGTGCCAGCAGTTACAGGGGGTTGGGCCAGCCCCAGCATTTT.

A word on this clonotype: Germline and junction disagree at one end, which may indicate a read error. J is TRBJ1-5 and V is TRBV6-5; 7 bases line up with TRBD1. The CDR3 totals 13 residues. Germline CDR1 and CDR2: MNHEY and SVGAGI. The CDR3 sequence: CVSSFTGVQPQHF. The CDR3 DNA reads TGTGTCAGCAGTTTCACAGGGGTTCAGCCCCAGCATTTT.

V is TRBV24-1 and J is TRBJ2-3, with unresolved D. V lost 1 base, J lost 5 bases, and 12 bases lay in between. CDR3 length: 15 residues. The germline V gene encodes CDR1 KGHDR and CDR2 SFDVKD. CDR3 amino acids: CATSDFPGGGDTQYF. DNA for the CDR3: TGTGCCACCAGTGATTTCCCCGGTGGCGGAGATACGCAGTATTTT.

The chain carries TRBV5-6 and TRBJ1-1; TRBD1 might be the D (5 bases). V was clipped by 2 bases and J by 7 bases, with 15 bases between them. The CDR3 consists of 14 residues. Germline V gene lookup returns CDR1 SGHDT and CDR2 YYEEEE. The CDR3 nucleotides are TGTGCCAGCAGCTTAAGGTCAGCAGGGATTGAAGCTTTCTTT. Amino acids: CASSLRSAGIEAFF.

In its sample, this clonotype was seen a few times. The V and J genes are TRBV7-9 and TRBJ2-3; TRBD2 aligns across 14 bases. Germline values: CDR1 SEHNR, CDR2 FQNEAQ (reference sequence). The CDR3 length is 19 residues. With 5 bases clipped from V and 8 bases from J, the junction kept 18 bases outside the gene matches. The CDR3 is CASSVRTSGGKSLIGTQYF. CDR3 nucleotide sequence: TGTGCCAGCAGCGTTAGGACTAGCGGGGGGAAGTCGTTGATCGGTACGCAGTATTTT.

CDR3 amino acids: CASSSLPGDNSPLHF. As DNA, the CDR3 is TGTGCCAGCAGCTCACTACCGGGTGATAATTCACCCCTCCACTTT. The V gene is TRBV5-5, the J gene TRBJ1-6, with unresolved D. V was pared by 3 bases and J by 5 bases, with 12 bases between. Germline V gives CDR1 SGHKS, CDR2 YYEKEE (reference sequence). This CDR3 is 15 amino acids long. Combining the CDR3 with reference TRBV5-5 and TRBJ1-6 gives the whole variable domain DAGVTQSPTHLIKTRGQQVTLRCSPISGHKSVSWYQQVLGQGPQFIFQYYEKEERGRGNFPDRFSARQFPNYSSELNVNALLLGDSALYLCASSSLPGDNSPLHFGNGTRLTVT.

This rearrangement joins TRBV28 to TRBJ1-6, with D hard to call. V was clipped by 10 bases and J by 0 bases, with 7 bases between them. Germline V CDR1 and CDR2: MDHEN, SYDVKM. This CDR3 region has 13 residues. CDR3 DNA sequence: TGTGCCATCGGGAGCTCCTATAATTCACCCCTCCACTTT. This codes for CAIGSSYNSPLHF. Full variable domain (remainder filled in from reference TRBV28 and TRBJ1-6): DVKVTQSSRYLVKRTGEKVFLECVQDMDHENMFWYRQDPGLGLRLIYFSYDVKMKEKGDIPEGYSVSREKKERFSLILESASTNQTSMYLCAIGSSYNSPLHFGNGTRLTVT.

The chain recombines TRBV7-9 with TRBJ2-3; TRBD2 matches at 9 bases. The CDR3 runs to 16 residues. Germline trimming cut 0 bases from V and 6 bases from J; bases unmatched to any gene: 7. In germline, CDR1 is SEHNR, CDR2 FQNEAQ (reference sequence). CDR3 loop: CASSLAALAGRDTQYF. The CDR3 DNA follows: TGTGCCAGCAGCTTAGCAGCCCTAGCGGGGCGCGATACGCAGTATTTT.

The chain recombines TRBV20-1 with TRBJ1-1; the D gene is possibly TRBD1 (5 bases). The V end lost 3 bases, the J end lost 8 bases, and 13 bases lay between the germline ends. The CDR3 totals 12 residues. Germline CDR1 DFQATT, CDR2 SNEGSKA (reference sequence). CDR3 bases: TGCAGTGCTAGTGGGGGGAAGCTAGAAGCTTTCTTT. Amino acids: CSASGGKLEAFF.

This clonotype was detected a few times. The chain joins TRBV7-2 to TRBJ1-4; D uncertain. CDR1 is SGHTA and CDR2 is FQGNSA in the germline V gene. Trimming took 4 bases from V and 11 from J, leaving 11 bases between them. The CDR3 has 12 amino acids. The CDR3 sequence is CASSSPTEKLFF. CDR3 coding DNA: TGTGCCAGCAGCTCTCCTACAGAGAAACTGTTTTTT.

J is TRBJ2-7 and V is TRBV21-1. TRBV21-1 is flagged as a pseudogene. This CDR3 spans 17 amino acids. CDR3 DNA sequence: TGTGCCAGCAGCAAAGATGGTAGCAGACAGAGCTCCTACGAGCAGTACTTC. This encodes CASSKDGSRQSSYEQYF.

The chain couples TRBV19 to TRBJ1-5, with D maybe TRBD1 (6 bases). CDR1 is LNHDA and CDR2 is SQIVND in the germline V gene (reference sequence). Trimming took 3 bases from V and 4 from J, leaving 19 bases between them. This CDR3 region has 17 residues. The CDR3 loop is CASSIDFRDTINQPQHF. DNA for the CDR3: TGTGCCAGTAGTATCGATTTCAGGGACACTATTAATCAGCCCCAGCATTTT.

This clonotype was observed a few times. The chain uses TRBV5-5 and TRBJ1-6, with 9 nucleotides matching TRBD1. Germline V gene lookup returns CDR1 SGHKS and CDR2 YYEKEE (reference sequence). The junction had 15 bases not matched to a gene; V was cut back by 2 bases and J by 0 bases. This CDR3 has 21 residues. The CDR3 DNA is TGTGCCAGCAGCTTTGACGACCGGGACAGGGCCTTCGGCTCCTATAATTCACCCCTCCACTTT. Translation gives CASSFDDRDRAFGSYNSPLHF.

The genes are TRBV7-2 and TRBJ1-5, with D possibly matching TRBD1 (5 bases). CDR3 length: 16 residues. From germline, CDR1 is SGHTA and CDR2 FQGNSA. V was pared by 1 base and J by 6 bases, with 16 bases between. CDR3 DNA sequence: TGTGCCAGCAGCTTAGAATCAGGCGCCGGGGGTCAGCCCCAGCATTTT. The encoded protein is CASSLESGAGGQPQHF.

This clonotype was detected a few times. The chain recombines TRBV2 with TRBJ2-7, with 10 bases matching TRBD2. Germline V lookup: CDR1 SNHLY, CDR2 FYNNEI. The CDR3 consists of 20 residues. V was pared by 1 base and J by 4 bases, with 19 bases of the junction left unmatched. Here the CDR3 DNA reads TGTGCCAGCAGTGAAGTTAGGGCTAGCGGGGGCCGCGAGACCAGGTACGAGCAGTACTTC. Protein: CASSEVRASGGRETRYEQYF.

This clonotype appeared a few times. V is TRBV19 and J is TRBJ2-5; possible D gene TRBD2, 5 bases. Germline V gene data show CDR1 as LNHDA and CDR2 as SQIVND (reference sequence). V gave up 1 base and J gave up 7 bases, with 10 bases separating them. This CDR3 contains 13 residues. DNA for the CDR3: TGTGCCAGTAGTATAGGCCGGGAAGGGACCCAGTACTTC. Translation: CASSIGREGTQYF. Filled out from reference TRBV19 and TRBJ2-5, the complete variable domain reads DGGITQSPKYLFRKEGQNVTLSCEQNLNHDAMYWYRQDPGQGLRLIYYSQIVNDFQKGDIAEGYSVSREKKESFPLTVTSAQKNPTAFYLCASSIGREGTQYFGPGTRLLVL.

V gene TRBV12-3 or TRBV12-4 combines with J gene TRBJ2-5; D may match TRBD1 or TRBD2 (6 bases each). Deletions cut 8 bases from V and 10 bases from J, with 14 bases between. This CDR3 spans 11 amino acids. DNA for the CDR3: TGTGCCAGCGGTGCCAGGGGAGGCCAGTACTTC. Translated: CASGARGGQYF.

The genes are TRBV15 and TRBJ1-4; no firm D call. The CDR3 covers 15 residues. V lost 0 bases and J 5 bases, leaving 10 bases between the germline ends. CDR1 is LNHNV and CDR2 is YYDKDF in the germline V gene (reference sequence). For the CDR3, the DNA is TGTGCCACCAGCAGAGAGCAGGCCCCCAATGAAAAACTGTTTTTT. Its translation is CATSREQAPNEKLFF.